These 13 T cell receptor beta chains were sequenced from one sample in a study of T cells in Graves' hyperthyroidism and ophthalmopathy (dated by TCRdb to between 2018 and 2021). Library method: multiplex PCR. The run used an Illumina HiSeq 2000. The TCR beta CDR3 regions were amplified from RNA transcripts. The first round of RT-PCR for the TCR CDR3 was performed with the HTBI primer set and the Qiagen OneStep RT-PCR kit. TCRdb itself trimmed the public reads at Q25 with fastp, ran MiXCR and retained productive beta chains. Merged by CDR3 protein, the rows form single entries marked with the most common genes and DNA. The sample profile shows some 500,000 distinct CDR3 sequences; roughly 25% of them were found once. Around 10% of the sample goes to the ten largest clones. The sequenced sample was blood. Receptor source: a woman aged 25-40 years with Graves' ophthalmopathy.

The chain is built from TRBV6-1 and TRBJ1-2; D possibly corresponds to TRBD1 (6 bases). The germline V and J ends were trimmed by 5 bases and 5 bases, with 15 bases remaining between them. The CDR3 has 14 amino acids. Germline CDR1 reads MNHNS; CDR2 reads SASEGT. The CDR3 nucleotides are TGTGCCAGCAGTCGAAGGGACATTAGATATGGCTACACCTTC. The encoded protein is CASSRRDIRYGYTF.

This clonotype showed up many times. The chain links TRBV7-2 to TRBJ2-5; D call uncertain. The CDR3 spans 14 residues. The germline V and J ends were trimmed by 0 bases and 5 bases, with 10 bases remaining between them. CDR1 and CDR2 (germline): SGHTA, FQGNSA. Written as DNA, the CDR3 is TGTGCCAGCAGCTTAGCGCCGGGTATGGAGACCCAGTACTTC. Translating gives CASSLAPGMETQYF.

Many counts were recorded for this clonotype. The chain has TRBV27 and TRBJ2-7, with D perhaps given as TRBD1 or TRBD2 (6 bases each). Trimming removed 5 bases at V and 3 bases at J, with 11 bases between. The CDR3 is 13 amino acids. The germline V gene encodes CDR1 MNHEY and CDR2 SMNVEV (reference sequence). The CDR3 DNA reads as TGTGCCAGCAGTGAGGGGGGCAGCTACGAGCAGTACTTC. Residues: CASSEGGSYEQYF.

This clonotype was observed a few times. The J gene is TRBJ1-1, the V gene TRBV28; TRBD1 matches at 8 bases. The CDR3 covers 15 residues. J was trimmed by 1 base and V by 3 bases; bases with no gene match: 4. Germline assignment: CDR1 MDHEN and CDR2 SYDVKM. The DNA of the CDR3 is TGTGCCAGCAGTTTCCTTCAGGGGGCGAACACTGAAGCTTTCTTT. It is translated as CASSFLQGANTEAFF.

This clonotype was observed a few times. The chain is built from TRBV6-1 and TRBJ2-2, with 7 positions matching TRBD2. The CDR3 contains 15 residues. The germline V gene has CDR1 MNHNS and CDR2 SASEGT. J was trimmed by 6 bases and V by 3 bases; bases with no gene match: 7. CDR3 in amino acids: CASSDGLGKAGELFF. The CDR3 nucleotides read TGTGCCAGCAGTGATGGACTAGGAAAGGCCGGGGAGCTGTTTTTT.

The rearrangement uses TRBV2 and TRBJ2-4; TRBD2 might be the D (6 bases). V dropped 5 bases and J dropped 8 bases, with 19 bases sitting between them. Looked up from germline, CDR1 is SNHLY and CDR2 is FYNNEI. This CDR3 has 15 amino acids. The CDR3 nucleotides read TGTGCCAGCAGTATTAGCCGGGACTCGGGAGACATTCAGTACTTC. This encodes CASSISRDSGDIQYF.

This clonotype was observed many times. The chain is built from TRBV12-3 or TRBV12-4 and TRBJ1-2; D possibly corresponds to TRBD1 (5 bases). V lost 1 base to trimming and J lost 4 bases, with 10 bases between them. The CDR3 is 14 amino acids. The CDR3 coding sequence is TGTGCCAGCAGTTTAGGAGGGGCGTTCTATGGCTACACCTTC. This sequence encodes CASSLGGAFYGYTF.

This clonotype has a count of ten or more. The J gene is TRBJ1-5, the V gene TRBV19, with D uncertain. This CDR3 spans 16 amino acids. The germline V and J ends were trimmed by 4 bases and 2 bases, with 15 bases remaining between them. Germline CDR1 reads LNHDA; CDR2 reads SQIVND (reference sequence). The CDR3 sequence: CASSSFQVKGNQPQHF. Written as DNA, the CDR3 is TGTGCCAGTAGTAGTTTCCAGGTCAAGGGCAATCAGCCCCAGCATTTT.

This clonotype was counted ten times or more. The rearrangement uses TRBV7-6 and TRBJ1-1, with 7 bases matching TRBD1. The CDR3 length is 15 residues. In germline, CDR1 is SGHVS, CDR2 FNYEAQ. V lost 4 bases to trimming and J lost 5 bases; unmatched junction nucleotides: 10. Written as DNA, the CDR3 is TGTGCCAGCAGCTATACGACAGGGCTGGGGACTGAAGCTTTCTTT. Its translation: CASSYTTGLGTEAFF.

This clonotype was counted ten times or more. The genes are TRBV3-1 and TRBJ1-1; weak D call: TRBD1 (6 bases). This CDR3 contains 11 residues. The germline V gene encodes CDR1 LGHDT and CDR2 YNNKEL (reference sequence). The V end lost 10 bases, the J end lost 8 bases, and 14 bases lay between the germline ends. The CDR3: CATIGGAEAFF. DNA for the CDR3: TGTGCCACCATAGGGGGGGCCGAAGCTTTCTTT.

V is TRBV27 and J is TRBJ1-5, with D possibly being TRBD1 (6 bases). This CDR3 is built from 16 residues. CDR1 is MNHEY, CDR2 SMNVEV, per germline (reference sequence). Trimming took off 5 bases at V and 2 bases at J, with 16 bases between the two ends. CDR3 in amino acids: CASSNSGGPGNQPQHF. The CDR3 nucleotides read TGTGCCAGCAGTAATTCGGGGGGCCCGGGCAATCAGCCCCAGCATTTT.

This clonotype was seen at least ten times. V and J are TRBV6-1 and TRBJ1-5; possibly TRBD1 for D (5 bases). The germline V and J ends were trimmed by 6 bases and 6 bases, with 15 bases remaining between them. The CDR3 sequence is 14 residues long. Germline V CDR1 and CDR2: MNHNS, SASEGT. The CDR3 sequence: CASRPSFGGQPQHF. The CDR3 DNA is TGTGCCAGCAGACCCTCCTTCGGGGGTCAGCCCCAGCATTTT.

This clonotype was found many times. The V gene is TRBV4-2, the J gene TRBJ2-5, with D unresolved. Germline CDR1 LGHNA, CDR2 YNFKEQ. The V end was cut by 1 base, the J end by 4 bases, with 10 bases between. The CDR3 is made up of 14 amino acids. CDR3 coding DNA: TGTGCCAGCAGCCAAGCCCAAAACGGAGAGACCCAGTACTTC. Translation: CASSQAQNGETQYF.